Sequencing of this T cell receptor (beta chain) was carried out in a study of beta chain features in type 1 diabetes. About this clone: Its antigen is not identified.

The authors reverse transcribed all of the isolated RNA, so sequencing captured expressed TCRB transcripts. An average of about 3.5 million reads was obtained for naive, central memory and regulatory T cell samples. TCRdb keeps only in-frame clones here, not all; method: immunoSEQ multiplex PCR. The table lists roughly 330,000 clones, approximately 9.9% of them singletons. Study conclusions and caveats: Comparison showed that naive, central memory and Treg TCRB repertoires appeared more similar among patients than among healthy donors. The influence of HLA type on TCRB rearrangement stayed undetermined.

The germline CDR1 and CDR2 sequences are MDHEN and SYDVKM. V dropped 0 bases and J dropped 7 bases, with 15 bases sitting between them. This CDR3 region has 16 residues. This rearrangement joins TRBV28 to TRBJ1-4; D might be TRBD1 (5 bases). Material for sequencing was naive CD4+ T cells from blood. The origin of this receptor is a woman aged 30 to 39 in good health. The CDR3 DNA reads as TGTGCCAGCAGTTTATGGGGGACTGACAACAGTGAAAAACTGTTTTTT. It is translated as CASSLWGTDNSEKLFF.